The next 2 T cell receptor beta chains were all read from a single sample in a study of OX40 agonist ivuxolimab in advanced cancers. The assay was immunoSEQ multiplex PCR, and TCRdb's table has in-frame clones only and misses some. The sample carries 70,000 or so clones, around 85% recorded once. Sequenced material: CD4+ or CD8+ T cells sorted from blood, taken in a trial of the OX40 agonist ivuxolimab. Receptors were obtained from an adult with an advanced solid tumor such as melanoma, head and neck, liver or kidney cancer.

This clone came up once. The chain's CDR3 is CSVLWMPDTQYF. DNA of the CDR3: TGCAGCGTTCTCTGGATGCCAGATACGCAGTATTTT. The V gene is TRBV29-1, the J gene TRBJ2-3; D not certain. The V end was cut by 5 bases, the J end by 4 bases, with 10 bases between. CDR1 and CDR2 from the germline V gene are SQVTM and ANQGSEA. The CDR3 consists of 12 residues.

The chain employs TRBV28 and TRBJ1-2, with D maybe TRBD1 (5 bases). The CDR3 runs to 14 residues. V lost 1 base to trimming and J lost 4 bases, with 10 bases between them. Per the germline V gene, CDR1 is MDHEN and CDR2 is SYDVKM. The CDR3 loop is CASSLYRDVYGYTF. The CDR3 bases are TGTGCCAGCAGTTTATACCGGGACGTCTATGGCTACACCTTC.